The rows below give T cell receptor beta chains drawn from one sample of a study of control samples from healthy donors and cancer patients. Sequencing was performed with immunoSEQ multiplex PCR; in TCRdb, only in-frame clones are kept and a portion is missing. This table has 150,000 to 200,000 clones, around 94% appearing once. The sample taken for sequencing was PBMCs. These receptors came from a man in his sixties with colorectal cancer. Both conserved end residues are part of each CDR3. A D gene is named only where the DNA matches it firmly. Rows may omit the clone size; those that give it use once, few, many or a size class.

d_call,clone_size,cdr3_length,v_call,j_call,cdr3_aa,cdr3_nt
NA,NA,13,TRBV29-1,TRBJ1-1,CSVERGAGTEAFF,TGCAGCGTTGAACGGGGGGCCGGCACTGAAGCTTTCTTT
TRBD1,NA,14,TRBV24-1,TRBJ1-6,CATSTGQGYSPLHF,TGTGCCACCAGTACGGGACAGGGGTATTCACCCCTCCACTTT
NA,NA,15,TRBV6-5,TRBJ1-1,CASSYSNARKAEAFF,TGTGCCAGCAGTTACTCGAATGCCAGGAAGGCTGAAGCTTTCTTT
NA,NA,17,TRBV3-1/TRBV3-2,TRBJ1-1,CASSRGRRGGWSTEAFF,TGTGCCAGCAGCCGAGGTCGAAGGGGGGGCTGGAGCACTGAAGCTTTCTTT
NA,NA,16,TRBV4-1,TRBJ1-2,CASSRLTGAFNYGYTF,TGCGCCAGCAGCCGCTTAACAGGAGCTTTTAACTATGGCTACACCTTC
NA,NA,15,TRBV6-5,TRBJ1-3,CASSYSIQGGNTIYF,TGTGCCAGCAGTTACTCGATTCAGGGTGGAAACACCATATATTTT
NA,once,12,TRBV12-3/TRBV12-4,TRBJ2-7,CASSFLPYEQYF,TGTGCCAGCAGTTTTCTACCCTACGAGCAGTACTTC
TRBD2,NA,16,TRBV28,TRBJ2-2,CASSWVSGDNTGELFF,TGTGCCAGCAGTTGGGTTAGCGGGGACAACACCGGGGAGCTGTTTTTT
NA,NA,15,TRBV5-4,TRBJ2-4,CASSYEGTLGDIQYF,TGTGCCAGCAGCTACGAGGGGACGCTAGGAGACATTCAGTACTTC
NA,NA,16,TRBV9,TRBJ2-2,CASSDNILQWTGELFF,TGTGCCAGCAGTGATAACATCCTACAGTGGACCGGGGAGCTGTTTTTT
NA,once,13,TRBV7-2,TRBJ1-2,CASSSGGGYGYTF,TGTGCCAGCAGCTCCGGGGGCGGCTATGGCTACACCTTC
NA,once,13,TRBV11-2,TRBJ2-5,CASSPGAEETQYF,TGTGCCAGCAGCCCCGGGGCCGAAGAGACCCAGTACTTC
NA,NA,14,TRBV7-9,TRBJ2-5,CASSLGAAWETQYF,TGTGCCAGCAGCTTGGGGGCAGCCTGGGAGACCCAGTACTTC
NA,NA,15,TRBV6-6,TRBJ2-7,CASSYPPGAVYEQYF,TGTGCCAGCAGTTACCCCCCGGGGGCGGTGTACGAGCAGTACTTC
NA,NA,15,TRBV19,TRBJ1-2,CASSVGQMRGYGYTF,TGTGCCAGTAGTGTCGGACAGATGAGGGGTTATGGCTACACCTTC
NA,NA,14,TRBV10-3,TRBJ1-3,CAINSDRTGNTIYF,TGTGCCATCAATTCTGACAGGACTGGAAACACCATATATTTT
NA,NA,13,TRBV7-8,TRBJ1-1,CASSLFMNTEAFF,TGTGCCAGCAGCTTGTTTATGAACACTGAAGCTTTCTTT
NA,once,16,TRBV6-2/TRBV6-3,TRBJ2-5,CASSYSPYPIQETQYF,TGTGCCAGCAGTTACTCGCCCTACCCAATACAAGAGACCCAGTACTTC
NA,NA,14,TRBV7-2,TRBJ2-7,CASSARGRSYEQYF,TGTGCCAGCAGCGCAAGGGGGAGATCCTACGAGCAGTACTTC
NA,NA,13,TRBV14,TRBJ2-3,CASSQDGPLTQYF,TGTGCCAGCAGCCAAGATGGGCCGCTTACGCAGTATTTT
NA,NA,17,TRBV4-1,TRBJ2-7,CASSQLVVRTHSYEQYF,TGCGCCAGCAGCCAACTTGTGGTGCGAACTCATTCCTACGAGCAGTACTTC
TRBD2,NA,13,TRBV24-1,TRBJ2-5,CATRSTSRETQYF,TGTGCCACCAGGTCGACTAGCAGGGAGACCCAGTACTTC
TRBD2,NA,16,TRBV18,TRBJ2-3,CASSPLAGATDGTQYF,TGTGCCAGCTCACCACTAGCGGGGGCCACAGATGGTACGCAGTATTTT
NA,NA,11,TRBV2,TRBJ2-5,CASRLEETQYF,TGTGCCAGCAGGCTAGAAGAGACCCAGTACTTC
TRBD1,NA,12,TRBV24-1,TRBJ2-5,CATRDRGETQYF,TGTGCCACCCGAGACAGGGGAGAGACCCAGTACTTC
TRBD1,NA,15,TRBV5-1,TRBJ1-2,CASSRGTGDNYGYTF,TGCGCCAGCAGCCGTGGGACAGGAGATAACTATGGCTACACCTTC
NA,NA,16,TRBV6-2/TRBV6-3,TRBJ2-1,CASSSSTPSPYNEQFF,TGTGCCAGCAGTTCCTCGACCCCTAGCCCATACAATGAGCAGTTCTTC
TRBD2,NA,18,TRBV18,TRBJ2-3,CASSPLEGLAGFPDTQYF,TGTGCCAGCTCACCGCTTGAAGGACTAGCGGGTTTCCCAGATACGCAGTATTTT
TRBD1,NA,13,TRBV28,TRBJ1-2,CASSLLSGGGYTF,TGTGCCAGCAGTTTACTGTCAGGGGGCGGCTACACCTTC
TRBD2,NA,16,TRBV7-2,TRBJ2-3,CASSLRTSGVADTQYF,TGTGCCAGCAGCCTTCGGACTAGCGGGGTCGCAGATACGCAGTATTTT
TRBD2,NA,15,TRBV7-2,TRBJ2-7,CASSVAFRGGYEQYF,TGTGCCAGCAGCGTAGCATTTCGGGGGGGGTACGAGCAGTACTTC
TRBD1,NA,16,TRBV4-1,TRBJ1-1,CASSPDREIRAAEAFF,TGCGCCAGCAGCCCCGACAGGGAGATAAGGGCGGCTGAAGCTTTCTTT
NA,once,14,TRBV9,TRBJ1-2,CASSVWDDLSGYTF,TGTGCCAGCAGCGTTTGGGACGACTTGTCGGGCTACACCTTC
NA,NA,16,TRBV27,TRBJ1-6,CASSSRVGDSNSPLHF,TGTGCCAGCAGCTCTCGGGTGGGGGATTCTAATTCACCCCTCCACTTT
NA,once,11,TRBV10-3,TRBJ1-1,CASRGNTEAFF,TGTGCCAGTAGGGGGAATACTGAAGCTTTCTTT
TRBD2,NA,16,TRBV27,TRBJ2-1,CASSGSSGGRYNEQFF,TGTGCCAGCAGTGGTTCTAGCGGGGGCCGATACAATGAGCAGTTCTTC
NA,NA,15,TRBV6-5,TRBJ1-1,CASSYSPALGTEAFF,TGTGCCAGCAGTTACTCGCCAGCCCTGGGCACTGAAGCTTTCTTT
TRBD2,NA,18,TRBV3-1/TRBV3-2,TRBJ2-2,CASSQGTPPSGIGGELFF,TGTGCCAGCAGCCAAGGAACCCCCCCTAGCGGGATAGGAGGGGAGCTGTTTTTT
NA,NA,16,TRBV9,TRBJ1-6,CASSVDSSSYNSPLHF,TGTGCCAGCAGCGTCGACAGCAGCTCCTATAATTCACCCCTCCACTTT
NA,NA,16,TRBV4-1,TRBJ2-1,CASSPGVGTPNNEQFF,TGCGCCAGCAGCCCTGGGGTCGGGACTCCAAACAATGAGCAGTTCTTC
NA,NA,11,TRBV12-3/TRBV12-4,TRBJ1-1,CASRGASEAFF,TGTGCCAGCAGGGGGGCTTCTGAAGCTTTCTTT
NA,NA,14,TRBV3-1/TRBV3-2,TRBJ1-6,CASSQAGGNSPLHF,TGTGCCAGCAGCCAAGCAGGCGGAAATTCACCCCTCCACTTT
NA,once,15,TRBV2,TRBJ1-3,CASSGFGFSGNTIYF,TGTGCCAGCAGTGGATTTGGGTTCTCTGGAAACACCATATATTTT